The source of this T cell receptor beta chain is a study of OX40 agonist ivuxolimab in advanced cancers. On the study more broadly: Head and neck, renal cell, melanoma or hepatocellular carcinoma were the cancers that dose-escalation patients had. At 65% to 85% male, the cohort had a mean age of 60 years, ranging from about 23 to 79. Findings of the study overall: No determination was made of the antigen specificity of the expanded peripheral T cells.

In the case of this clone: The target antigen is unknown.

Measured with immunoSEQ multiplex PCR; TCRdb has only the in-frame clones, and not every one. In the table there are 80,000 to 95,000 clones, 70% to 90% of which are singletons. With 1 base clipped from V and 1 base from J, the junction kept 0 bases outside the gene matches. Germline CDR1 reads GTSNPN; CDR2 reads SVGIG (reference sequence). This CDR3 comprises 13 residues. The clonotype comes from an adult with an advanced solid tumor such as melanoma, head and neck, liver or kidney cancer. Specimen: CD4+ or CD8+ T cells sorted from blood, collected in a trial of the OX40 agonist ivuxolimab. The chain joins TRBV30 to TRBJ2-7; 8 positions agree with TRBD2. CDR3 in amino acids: CAWSAGGSYEQYF. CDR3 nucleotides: TGTGCCTGGAGTGCGGGGGGGTCCTACGAGCAGTACTTC.